A selection of T cell receptor beta chains follows, all from one sample in a study of regulatory T cells in long-lasting Graves disease. In TCRdb, the multiplex PCR reads were re-called with MiXCR into one record per CDR3 protein. The sample contains approximately 460,000 distinct CDR3 sequences, about 16% of which appear only once. These same records also appear under a second study, on T cells in Graves' hyperthyroidism and ophthalmopathy.

The input for sequencing was peripheral blood mononuclear cells (PBMCs), taken at new diagnosis, from a patient treated with antithyroid drugs. The receptors originated from a woman in her twenties or thirties with Graves disease. CDR3s include the opening cysteine and the closing phenylalanine or tryptophan. D genes are given only for firm matches. Expanded clones get a size class; other rows say once, few or many, or leave the size out.

clone_size	v_call	j_call	cdr3_length	d_call	cdr3_nt	cdr3_aa
many	TRBV11-2	TRBJ2-3	17	TRBD2	TGTGCCAGCAGCTTTTCCGGGACTAGCGGGAGCACAGATACGCAGTATTTT	CASSFSGTSGSTDTQYF
many	TRBV6-1	TRBJ2-1	15	.	TGTGCCAGCAGCTCCAAACTTACAGGGACGGGTGAGCAGTTCTTC	CASSSKLTGTGEQFF
.	TRBV20-1	TRBJ1-2	12	.	TGCAGTGCTAGGGACCAGGGATTGGGCTACACCTTC	CSARDQGLGYTF
few	TRBV27	TRBJ1-1	15	.	TGTGCCAGCAGTTTAGGCGGATTTCGGAAGACTGAAGCTTTCTTT	CASSLGGFRKTEAFF
many	TRBV6-5	TRBJ1-1	14	.	TGTGCCAGCAGTTACTCCAGGACTTTCGCTGAAGCTTTCTTT	CASSYSRTFAEAFF
many	TRBV28	TRBJ2-1	12	.	TGTGCCACCTTCGACAGTTACAATGAGCAGTTCTTC	CATFDSYNEQFF
many	TRBV7-9	TRBJ1-5	15	.	TGTGCCAGCAGCTTACAGGGAGGAAGGGATCAGCCCCAGCATTTT	CASSLQGGRDQPQHF
few	TRBV4-2	TRBJ2-7	15	TRBD2	TGTGCCAGCAGCCAAGACAGGACTAGCGTATACGAGCAGTACTTC	CASSQDRTSVYEQYF
many	TRBV6-2/TRBV6-3	TRBJ1-5	12	.	TGTGCCAGCAAGGTCAGGGGCCAGCCCCAGCATTTT	CASKVRGQPQHF
many	TRBV18	TRBJ2-7	14	.	TGTGCCAGCTCACCAGGGGGCGATTACTACGAGCAGTACTTC	CASSPGGDYYEQYF
many	TRBV28	TRBJ2-5	13	.	TGTGCCAGCGGAGGGGATGAGTGGGAGACCCAGTACTTC	CASGGDEWETQYF
many	TRBV5-1	TRBJ2-7	14	TRBD2	TGCGCCACCGCTCTGACTAGCGGGACCTACGAGCAGTACTTC	CATALTSGTYEQYF
.	TRBV29-1	TRBJ2-1	11	TRBD2	TGCAGCGTTGAATCGGGGGGTCGACAGTTCTTC	CSVESGGRQFF
many	TRBV27	TRBJ2-7	14	.	TGTGCCAGCAGGACGGCGGGTTACGACTACGAGCAGTACTTC	CASRTAGYDYEQYF
many	TRBV2	TRBJ1-1	14	.	TGTGCCAGCACCGCGGAGGGGACGAACACTGAAGCTTTCTTT	CASTAEGTNTEAFF
many	TRBV9	TRBJ2-7	13	.	TGTGCCAGCAGCGTATCCCCCAGGGGCGAGCAGTACTTC	CASSVSPRGEQYF
many	TRBV20-1	TRBJ2-3	15	.	TGCAGTGCCCCCCCCGGGAGCAACCCCACAGATACGCAGTATTTT	CSAPPGSNPTDTQYF
many	TRBV20-1	TRBJ2-7	13	.	TGCAGTGCTAGAACCGACAGTCCCTACGAGCAGTACTTC	CSARTDSPYEQYF
few	TRBV6-9	TRBJ1-2	16	.	TGTGCCAGCAGTTACTCGAAGCGTAGGCAGGACTATGGCTACACCTTC	CASSYSKRRQDYGYTF
many	TRBV7-2	TRBJ2-7	15	TRBD2	TGTGCCAGCAGCAAATGGACTAGCGGGAACTACGAGCAGTACTTC	CASSKWTSGNYEQYF
.	TRBV15	TRBJ2-3	14	.	TGTGCCACCAGCAGAGCGCCAGAGCTAAATACGCAGTATTTT	CATSRAPELNTQYF
.	TRBV12-3/TRBV12-4	TRBJ1-1	12	.	TGTGCCAGCAGTTTATTGGGATATGAAGCTTTCTTT	CASSLLGYEAFF
few	TRBV30	TRBJ1-4	17	TRBD1	TGTGCCTGGAGTGTACAGTTTACCGGGACAGTTAATGAAAAACTGTTTTTT	CAWSVQFTGTVNEKLFF
many	TRBV7-7	TRBJ2-2	15	TRBD1	TGCGCCAGCAGCTTGGGGACAGCGAACACCGGGGAGCTGTTTTTT	CASSLGTANTGELFF
few	TRBV4-1	TRBJ1-2	17	.	TGCGCCAGCAGCCAAGGCCCCTTCGCGCGGGCTAACTATGGCTACACCTTC	CASSQGPFARANYGYTF
many	TRBV11-2	TRBJ2-7	12	.	TGTGCCAGCAGCTTAGAGGATACCGAGCAGTACTTC	CASSLEDTEQYF
many	TRBV5-1	TRBJ2-4	12	.	TGCGCCAGCAGTCCCATGGGGGACATTCAGTACTTC	CASSPMGDIQYF
many	TRBV7-2	TRBJ2-1	15	TRBD2	TGTGCCAGCAGCTATAGCGGGAGTATCAACAATGAGCAGTTCTTC	CASSYSGSINNEQFF
many	TRBV28	TRBJ2-5	13	TRBD1	TGTGCCAGCAGTTTAATACAGGGGGCATCCCAGTACTTC	CASSLIQGASQYF
few	TRBV13	TRBJ2-5	16	.	TGTGCCAGCAGCTTAGGCCGAGCGGCCCAGCAAGAGACCCAGTACTTC	CASSLGRAAQQETQYF
many	TRBV28	TRBJ2-2	14	TRBD1	TGTGCCAGCTGCCTGGACAGGGTCAACGGGGAGCTGTTTTTT	CASCLDRVNGELFF
.	TRBV28	TRBJ2-1	17	TRBD2	TGTGCCAGCAGTTTGATAGCGGGAGTGGGGTCCTACAATGAGCAGTTCTTC	CASSLIAGVGSYNEQFF
many	TRBV7-3	TRBJ2-3	14	.	TGTGCCAGCAGCTTCCGGGACCCTACGGATACGCAGTATTTT	CASSFRDPTDTQYF
.	TRBV7-9	TRBJ1-6	15	.	TGTGCCAGCAGCTTATGGGGGGGAGATAATTCACCCCTCCACTTT	CASSLWGGDNSPLHF
many	TRBV10-3	TRBJ2-1	13	.	TGTGCCATCGGAGCGGGTCTAGGCAATGAGCAGTTCTTC	CAIGAGLGNEQFF
few	TRBV19	TRBJ1-5	15	TRBD1	TGTGCCAGTAGTATAGGGGACAGGGGTTTTAAGCCCCAGCATTTT	CASSIGDRGFKPQHF
many	TRBV7-6	TRBJ1-1	15	.	TGTGCCAGCAGCTCGGGGGAGTGGGGGAACACTGAAGCTTTCTTT	CASSSGEWGNTEAFF
many	TRBV5-1	TRBJ2-7	15	TRBD1	TGCGCCAGCAGCTCCCGGGGACAGGGAGGCCACGAGCAGTACTTC	CASSSRGQGGHEQYF
.	TRBV29-1	TRBJ1-4	13	.	TGCAGCGCCGGCGTGGGAGCTGGGGAAAAACTGTTTTTT	CSAGVGAGEKLFF
.	TRBV4-1	TRBJ2-1	16	TRBD2	TGCGCCAGCAGCCAAGATTGGCGGGAGATGACGAATGAGCAGTTCTTC	CASSQDWREMTNEQFF
many	TRBV4-1	TRBJ2-2	18	.	TGCGCCAGCAGCCGTTCCCATAATTCTCGGTCCCGAACCGGGGAGCTGTTTTTT	CASSRSHNSRSRTGELFF
many	TRBV20-1	TRBJ1-4	15	.	TGCAGTGCTAGAGAGGGGCAGACACTTAATGAAAAACTGTTTTTT	CSAREGQTLNEKLFF
.	TRBV11-2	TRBJ2-3	20	TRBD2	TGTGCCAGCAGCTGGGGCAAGGCGCTAGCGGGAGCTACTAGCACAGATACGCAGTATTTT	CASSWGKALAGATSTDTQYF
.	TRBV15	TRBJ2-1	16	TRBD2	TGTGCCACCAGTGGGGAGGGGACTAGCACCCCCAATGAGCAGTTCTTC	CATSGEGTSTPNEQFF
.	TRBV10-3	TRBJ1-1	13	.	TGTGCCATCAGCCCAGGGCTTAGCACTGAAGCTTTCTTT	CAISPGLSTEAFF
many	TRBV11-2	TRBJ2-7	14	.	TGTGCCAGCAGCTTAGGGGGCACCAGGAACGAGCAGTACTTC	CASSLGGTRNEQYF
.	TRBV6-1	TRBJ1-1	13	.	TGTGCCACGGAGACAGTCATGAACACTGAAGCTTTCTTT	CATETVMNTEAFF
few	TRBV7-6	TRBJ2-1	16	TRBD2	TGTGCCAGCAGCTTAGCAGCGGGAGGGCCAGTTAGTGAGCAGTTCTTC	CASSLAAGGPVSEQFF
few	TRBV6-5	TRBJ1-2	15	.	TGTGCCAGCAGTTACGCACGGGGGGGAAACTATGGCTACACCTTC	CASSYARGGNYGYTF
many	TRBV7-8	TRBJ2-7	13	.	TGTGCCAGCAGCCCTTTTCTAGGCTACGAGCAGTACTTC	CASSPFLGYEQYF
many	TRBV20-1	TRBJ2-3	16	TRBD1	TGCAGTGCTAGCCATCGCAGGGGGATCAGCACAGATACGCAGTATTTT	CSASHRRGISTDTQYF